One and the same sample provided the 13 T cell receptor beta chains below, sequenced in a study of CD8 T cells in Susac syndrome. RNA totalling roughly 0.45 to 1 ug underwent reverse transcription with random hexamers. Each CDR3 protein gets one entry after TCRdb re-called the immunoSEQ multiplex PCR reads with MiXCR. The sample includes 150,000 or so distinct CDR3 sequences, around 94% of them seen just once. Sequences were obtained from CD4+ T cells from PBMCs. Receptors originate from a human donor in good health.

This sequence joins TRBV27 and TRBJ2-6, with a possible D match to TRBD1 (5 bases). V gave up 6 bases and J gave up 0 bases, with 6 bases separating them. CDR3 size: 14 residues. Germline lookup yields CDR1 MNHEY and CDR2 SMNVEV (reference sequence). In DNA, the CDR3 is TGTGCCAGCAGGACAGACTCTGGGGCCAACGTCCTGACTTTC. Its translation is CASRTDSGANVLTF.

CDR3 region: CASSFGGDGNYGYTF. The CDR3 DNA sequence: TGTGCCAGCAGTTTCGGGGGAGACGGAAACTATGGCTACACCTTC. The genes are TRBV28 and TRBJ1-2, with a possible D match to TRBD1 (5 bases). Germline V gene sequence: CDR1 MDHEN, CDR2 SYDVKM. Trimming took 3 bases from V and 2 from J, leaving 13 bases between them. This CDR3 region has 15 residues.

This clonotype occurred once. The chain carries TRBV11-1 and TRBJ2-3; 7 positions agree with TRBD1. The CDR3 is made up of 15 amino acids. J was trimmed by 3 bases and V by 6 bases; bases with no gene match: 9. The germline V gene encodes CDR1 SGHAT and CDR2 FQDESV (reference sequence). This CDR3 reads CASRNRQGGTDTQYF. The CDR3 DNA is TGTGCCAGCAGAAACCGACAGGGTGGGACAGATACGCAGTATTTT.

The chain employs TRBV20-1 and TRBJ2-3, with 11 bases that match TRBD2. The CDR3 consists of 16 residues. J was trimmed by 6 bases and V by 3 bases; bases with no gene match: 11. Germline V CDR1 and CDR2: DFQATT, SNEGSKA (reference sequence). CDR3 nucleotide sequence: TGCAGTGCTAGCCCCCCTAGCGGGGGGACCCCGGATACGCAGTATTTT. Protein product: CSASPPSGGTPDTQYF.

The J gene is TRBJ2-1, the V gene TRBV29-1; D may be TRBD1 (5 bases). V dropped 6 bases and J dropped 0 bases, with 15 bases sitting between them. The CDR3 extends over 15 amino acids. Germline V gene lookup returns CDR1 SQVTM and CDR2 ANQGSEA. In DNA, the CDR3 is TGCAGCGTGGCCAGACAGTTTGGCTCCTACAATGAGCAGTTCTTC. Residues: CSVARQFGSYNEQFF.

In its sample, this clonotype was seen once. The chain carries TRBV2 and TRBJ2-3; 9 bases map to TRBD2. There are 14 residues in the CDR3. Germline V gives CDR1 SNHLY, CDR2 FYNNEI. J was trimmed by 4 bases and V by 7 bases; bases with no gene match: 6. The CDR3 nucleotides are TGTGCCAGCACCCCCCAGCGGGGGGCAGATACGCAGTATTTT. Its protein product is CASTPQRGADTQYF.

The V and J genes are TRBV11-2 and TRBJ2-1; 9 positions agree with TRBD2. The V segment lost 4 bases and the J segment 4 bases; nucleotides outside the gene matches: 5. The germline gives CDR1 SGHAT, CDR2 FQNNGV. This CDR3 has 15 amino acids. CDR3 loop: CASSSQRGAYNEQFF. The DNA for the CDR3 is TGTGCCAGCAGCTCCCAGCGGGGGGCATACAATGAGCAGTTCTTC.

The chain links TRBV20-1 to TRBJ1-1, with D tentatively TRBD1 (6 bases). The length of the CDR3 is 13 residues. V lost 6 bases, J lost 2 bases, and 13 bases lay in between. Germline V gene sequence: CDR1 DFQATT, CDR2 SNEGSKA (reference sequence). CDR3 amino acids: CSAPGHPNTEAFF. The CDR3 DNA sequence: TGCAGTGCCCCGGGACACCCTAACACTGAAGCTTTCTTT.

The genes are TRBV30 and TRBJ2-7; D gene unclear. Trimming stripped 0 bases from V and 7 bases from J, with 10 bases between. Per germline, CDR1 GTSNPN and CDR2 SVGIG (reference sequence). This CDR3 comprises 12 residues. The CDR3 spells CAWSVRLREQYF. In DNA, the CDR3 is TGTGCCTGGAGTGTACGGTTGCGGGAGCAGTACTTC.

Note on this clonotype: At one end, the junction sequence differs from germline, possibly due to a read error. The rearrangement links TRBV5-1 to TRBJ2-3; D unclear. Germline loops: CDR1 SGHRS, CDR2 YFSETQ. The CDR3 is made up of 14 amino acids. Written as DNA, the CDR3 is TGCGCCAGCAGCTTGGAGACCAGCAGAGATACGCAGTATTTT. It yields the protein CASSLETSRDTQYF.

This chain joins TRBV3-1 and TRBJ1-6, with D perhaps matching TRBD1 (6 bases). CDR3 length: 18 amino acids. Trimming pared 0 bases from V and 9 bases from J, leaving 21 bases between. In germline, CDR1 is LGHDT, CDR2 YNNKEL (reference sequence). DNA for the CDR3: TGTGCCAGCAGCCAAGACGGTCTGGTAGGGAGGGGGAGTTCACCCCTCCACTTT. Translated, it gives CASSQDGLVGRGSSPLHF. The complete variable domain, with remaining parts taken from reference TRBV3-1 and TRBJ1-6, reads DTAVSQTPKYLVTQMGNDKSIKCEQNLGHDTMYWYKQDSKKFLKIMFSYNNKELIINETVPNRFSPKSPDKAHLNLHINSLELGDSAVYFCASSQDGLVGRGSSPLHFGNGTRLTVT.

This clonotype has a single count. The chain couples TRBV20-1 to TRBJ2-1; 8 bases align to TRBD1. V was clipped by 2 bases and J by 8 bases; unmatched bases: 5. CDR3 length equals 13 residues. Looked up from germline, CDR1 is DFQATT and CDR2 is SNEGSKA (reference sequence). The DNA of the CDR3 is TGCAGTGCTAGATTACCACAGGGGGATGAGCAGTTCTTC. Encoded protein: CSARLPQGDEQFF.

This clonotype was seen a single time. This chain connects TRBV7-9 to TRBJ2-3, with 8 bases aligning to TRBD2. Germline V gene data show CDR1 as SEHNR and CDR2 as FQNEAQ (reference sequence). The CDR3 length is 14 residues. The V and J ends lost 5 bases and 2 bases, in that order; junction bases with no gene match: 3. The CDR3: CASSTRGATDTQYF. The DNA of the CDR3 is TGTGCCAGCAGCACGCGGGGGGCCACAGATACGCAGTATTTT.